This T cell receptor beta chain is from a study of PD-L1 blockade in urothelial cancer. Findings of the study overall: Clones that were tumor-associated expanded more in the blood of durable-benefit patients at 3 weeks. When pretreatment blood TCR clonality was below the median, it predicted better survival.

Trimming removed 2 bases from V and 7 bases from J, with 12 bases in between. Germline CDR1 and CDR2: MDHEN and SYDVKM. The CDR3 has 14 amino acids. PCRs each included synthetic TCR analog templates spiked in. Clones were read by immunoSEQ multiplex PCR, and TCRdb kept only the in-frame ones, dropping some. The sample contains 90,000 to 120,000 clones, approximately 91% of which appear only once. Each patient presented with locally advanced or metastatic urothelial carcinoma. As concerns this clone: Its antigen is not known.

The material was PBMCs, obtained around atezolizumab (anti-PD-L1) treatment. The sequence came from a woman of 80 years or more with urothelial cancer. V and J are TRBV28 and TRBJ1-5, with TRBD1 as a possible D gene (5 bases). CDR3 DNA: TGTGCCAGCAGTTTAGGGGGGGATCAGCAGCCCCAGCATTTT. Its protein product is CASSLGGDQQPQHF.